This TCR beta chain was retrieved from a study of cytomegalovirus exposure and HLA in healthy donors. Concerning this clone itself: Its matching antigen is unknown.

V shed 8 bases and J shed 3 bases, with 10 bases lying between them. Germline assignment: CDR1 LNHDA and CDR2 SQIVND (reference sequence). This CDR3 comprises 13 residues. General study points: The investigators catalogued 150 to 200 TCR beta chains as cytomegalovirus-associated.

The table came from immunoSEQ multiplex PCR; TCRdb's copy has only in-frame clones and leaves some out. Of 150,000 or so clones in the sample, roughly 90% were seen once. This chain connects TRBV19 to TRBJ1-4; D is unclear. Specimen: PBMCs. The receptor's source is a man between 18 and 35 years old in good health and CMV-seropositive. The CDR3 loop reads CASSRVANEKLFF. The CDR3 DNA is TGTGCCAGTTCTCGGGTAGCTAATGAAAAACTGTTTTTT.